This TCR beta chain was obtained from a study of T cells in Graves' hyperthyroidism and ophthalmopathy. On this clonotype itself: Its antigen remains unknown.

Researchers took RNA transcripts and amplified the TCR beta CDR3 regions from them. Using the HTBI primer set, a first-round RT-PCR was run on the TCR CDR3. Via MiXCR, TCRdb re-called the multiplex PCR reads, giving one row per CDR3 protein. The table records 700,000 or so distinct CDR3 sequences, roughly 17% of them present only once. The CDR3 loop spans 16 amino acids. V was pared by 3 bases and J by 2 bases, with 5 bases of the junction left unmatched. Per germline, CDR1 DFQATT and CDR2 SNEGSKA (reference sequence). Study outcomes and limitations: A median around 6.4 months before onset, the model predicted ophthalmopathy. Within blood appeared most thyroid clonotypes that had expanded above 0.001.

The clonotype originates from a man between 18 and 29 years old with Graves' hyperthyroidism. V gene TRBV20-1 combines with J gene TRBJ2-2; 11 nucleotides match TRBD1. Sequencing input: blood. CDR3 loop: CSARVDRGQNTGELFF. CDR3 nucleotides: TGCAGTGCTAGGGTGGACAGGGGGCAAAACACCGGGGAGCTGTTTTTT.